This T cell receptor (beta chain) was captured by sequencing in a study of beta chain features in type 1 diabetes. Study background: Cells sorted and examined across all samples totaled 90 million to 120 million.

Findings and caveats of the study: TCRB CDR3s were moderately but significantly shorter in Type 1 diabetes patients in all four CD4+ subsets.

Based on CD45RO/CCR7/CD25/CD127/CD95/CD27, CD4+ regulatory, stem cell-like memory, naive and central memory cells were sorted. Expressed TCRB transcripts were sequenced because the entire RNA isolate underwent reverse transcription. Using immunoSEQ multiplex PCR, the repertoire was profiled, and TCRdb retains in-frame clones only, with some absent. The sample records fewer than 250,000 clones, approximately 70% being singletons. The CDR3 has 15 residues. Germline CDR1 is SGHAT and CDR2 is FQNNGV. The junction had 2 bases not matched to a gene; V was cut back by 4 bases and J by 4 bases. Worth noting for this clone: No antigen is known for it.

The receptor's source is a man under 40 in good health. The V and J genes are TRBV11-2 and TRBJ2-3; 13 bases line up with TRBD2. Material for sequencing was naive CD4+ T cells from blood. The CDR3 nucleotides read TGTGCCAGCAGCTGGGGACTAGCGGGACCAGATACGCAGTATTTT. Its translation: CASSWGLAGPDTQYF.